The 9 T cell receptor beta chains reported below all come from one sample, sequenced in a study of OX40 agonist ivuxolimab in advanced cancers. The protocol was immunoSEQ multiplex PCR, while the TCRdb copy is restricted to in-frame clones and leaves out a portion. The repertoire consists of about 84,000 clones, with around nine tenths occurring once and the leading ten covering more than 0.35%. The sequencing used CD4+ or CD8+ T cells sorted from blood, collected in a trial of the OX40 agonist ivuxolimab. The receptors shown here come from an adult with an advanced solid tumor such as melanoma, head and neck, liver or kidney cancer.

The V and J genes are TRBV6-1 and TRBJ1-3, with D tentatively TRBD1 (6 bases). Germline CDR1 MNHNS, CDR2 SASEGT. The germline V and J ends were trimmed by 6 bases and 0 bases, with 12 bases remaining between them. The CDR3 has 15 amino acids. The CDR3: CASRLGQFSGNTIYF. The DNA for the CDR3 is TGTGCCAGCAGACTCGGACAGTTCTCTGGAAACACCATATATTTT.

CDR3 DNA sequence: TGCGCCAGCAGCTTGGTTTCCGGTAGAGGCTACACCTTC. Translated, it gives CASSLVSGRGYTF. V is TRBV5-1 and J is TRBJ1-2; no reliable D call. V shed 0 bases and J shed 8 bases, with 11 bases lying between them. Germline V gives CDR1 SGHRS, CDR2 YFSETQ. The CDR3 consists of 13 residues.

This chain joins TRBV18 and TRBJ1-2, with TRBD1 matching 10 bases. Trimming cost V 3 bases and J 4 bases; bases outside gene matches: 20. This CDR3 has 20 amino acids. Germline V CDR1 and CDR2: KGHSH, LQKENI. For the CDR3, the DNA is TGTGCCAGCTCACCTTTTCAACTCCCGGGACAGGGGCCCCTTGGCTATGGCTACACCTTC. It specifies CASSPFQLPGQGPLGYGYTF.

The chain joins TRBV5-1 to TRBJ1-1; D ambiguous. Germline lookup yields CDR1 SGHRS and CDR2 YFSETQ. The CDR3 sequence is 14 residues long. The germline V and J ends were trimmed by 0 bases and 8 bases, with 14 bases remaining between them. The CDR3 DNA reads TGCGCCAGCAGCTTGGGCCAGGCTGAACGCGAAGCTTTCTTT. Translating gives CASSLGQAEREAFF.

The chain joins TRBV6-6 to TRBJ2-7; D remains ambiguous. Germline CDR1 is MNHNY and CDR2 is SVGAGI (reference sequence). This CDR3 has 16 residues. The ends were cut back, 0 bases at V and 4 bases at J, with 16 bases in the middle. The CDR3 sequence: CASSYSGPGPFYEQYF. The CDR3 DNA reads TGTGCCAGCAGTTACTCCGGGCCCGGACCCTTTTACGAGCAGTACTTC.

This chain uses TRBV18 with TRBJ2-7; 9 bases match TRBD2. V trimming: 3 bases; J trimming: 7 bases; junction bases outside the gene matches: 7. The length of the CDR3 is 14 residues. The germline gives CDR1 KGHSH, CDR2 LQKENI. The CDR3 here is CASSPGTSSKEQYF. The DNA for the CDR3 is TGTGCCAGCTCACCCGGGACTAGCTCAAAAGAGCAGTACTTC.

This chain joins TRBV18 and TRBJ2-7; no definite D call. The germline V gene encodes CDR1 KGHSH and CDR2 LQKENI. This CDR3 has 12 residues. Trimming stripped 2 bases from V and 2 bases from J, with 4 bases between. The CDR3 nucleotides are TGTGCCAGCTCACCAACCGCCTACGAGCAGTACTTC. Amino acid sequence: CASSPTAYEQYF.

The chain has TRBV6-5 and TRBJ2-7; either TRBD1 or TRBD2 may fit D (5 bases each). Trimming pared 5 bases from V and 3 bases from J, leaving 17 bases between. CDR1 and CDR2 (germline): MNHEY, SVGAGI. The CDR3 is 15 residues long. CDR3 nucleotides: TGTGCCAGCAGTCCCCCTTGGGGGTGGGACTACGAGCAGTACTTC. Its protein is CASSPPWGWDYEQYF.

This sequence joins TRBV6-5 and TRBJ1-2, with no clear D. Germline CDR1 reads MNHEY; CDR2 reads SVGAGI. V was clipped by 2 bases and J by 1 base, with 5 bases between them. The CDR3 consists of 13 residues. This chain's CDR3 is CASSYRVNYGYTF. The DNA of the CDR3 is TGTGCCAGCAGTTACCGGGTTAACTATGGCTACACCTTC.